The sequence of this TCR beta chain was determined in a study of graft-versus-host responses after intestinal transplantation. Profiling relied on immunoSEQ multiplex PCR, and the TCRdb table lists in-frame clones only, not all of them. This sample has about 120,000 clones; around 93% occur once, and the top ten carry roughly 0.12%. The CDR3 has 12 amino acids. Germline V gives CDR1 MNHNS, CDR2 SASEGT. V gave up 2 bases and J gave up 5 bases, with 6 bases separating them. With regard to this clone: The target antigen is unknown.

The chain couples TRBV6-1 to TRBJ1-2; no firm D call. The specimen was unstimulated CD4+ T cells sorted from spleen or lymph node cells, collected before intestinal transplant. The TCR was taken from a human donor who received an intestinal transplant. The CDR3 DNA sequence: TGTGCCAGCAGTGAATTGGCTTATGGCTACACCTTC. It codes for CASSELAYGYTF.